What follows are 23 T cell receptor beta chains derived from one specimen sequenced in a study of blood T cell repertoires in COVID-19. Some clones are missing from TCRdb's copy, which holds only in-frame ones; the method was immunoSEQ multiplex PCR. The sample has under 250,000 clones; 90% to 95% are singletons. The specimen was peripheral blood. All receptors derive from a man younger than 40 with acute or convalescent COVID-19.

This sequence joins TRBV7-2 and TRBJ2-1, with a weak D call TRBD2 (5 bases). Trimming took off 0 bases at V and 3 bases at J, with 9 bases between the two ends. Germline V gives CDR1 SGHTA, CDR2 FQGNSA. The CDR3 sequence is 15 residues long. The CDR3 sequence: CASSLASGIYNEQFF. The CDR3 DNA reads TGTGCCAGCAGCTTAGCTTCGGGGATCTACAATGAGCAGTTCTTC. The full variable domain, in which reference TRBV7-2 and TRBJ2-1 provide the parts outside the CDR3, is GAGVSQSPSNKVTEKGKDVELRCDPISGHTALYWYRQSLGQGLEFLIYFQGNSAPDKSGLPSDRFSAERTGGSVSTLTIQRTQQEDSAVYLCASSLASGIYNEQFFGPGTRLTVL.

The V and J genes are TRBV29-1 and TRBJ1-5, with D possibly matching TRBD1 (5 bases). V was shortened by 5 bases and J by 2 bases, with 10 bases between the two germline ends. The CDR3 covers 13 residues. Germline assignment: CDR1 SQVTM and CDR2 ANQGSEA. The DNA of the CDR3 is TGCAGCGTTCTGGACATAGGCAATCAGCCCCAGCATTTT. It is translated as CSVLDIGNQPQHF.

The rearrangement links TRBV5-4 to TRBJ2-5, with D perhaps TRBD1 (6 bases). The CDR3 contains 14 residues. Per germline, CDR1 SGHNT and CDR2 YYREEE (reference sequence). Trimming stripped 4 bases from V and 5 bases from J, with 15 bases between. In nucleotides, the CDR3 is TGTGCCAGCAGCGTAGGGGGAGTAAGGGAGACCCAGTACTTC. It yields the protein CASSVGGVRETQYF.

The rearrangement uses TRBV5-1 and TRBJ2-3; 8 bases are a match to TRBD1. Germline trimming cut 0 bases from V and 5 bases from J; bases unmatched to any gene: 5. CDR3 length equals 15 residues. Germline V gene sequence: CDR1 SGHRS, CDR2 YFSETQ. Written as DNA, the CDR3 is TGCGCCAGCAGCTTGGGCTCACAGGGGGGAGATACGCAGTATTTT. Its protein is CASSLGSQGGDTQYF. The full variable domain, with the rest looked up from reference TRBV5-1 and TRBJ2-3, is KAGVTQTPRYLIKTRGQQVTLSCSPISGHRSVSWYQQTPGQGLQFLFEYFSETQRNKGNFPGRFSGRQFSNSRSEMNVSTLELGDSALYLCASSLGSQGGDTQYFGPGTRLTVL.

The chain couples TRBV27 to TRBJ1-3; D gene unclear. Germline V gene sequence: CDR1 MNHEY, CDR2 SMNVEV (reference sequence). The CDR3 spans 15 residues. V was pared by 5 bases and J by 0 bases, with 11 bases between. CDR3 protein: CASSAGRSSGNTIYF. The CDR3 coding sequence is TGTGCCAGCAGTGCCGGTCGGAGCTCTGGAAACACCATATATTTT.

The rearrangement links TRBV11-2 to TRBJ2-7, with D uncertain. Germline V gene sequence: CDR1 SGHAT, CDR2 FQNNGV. V was shortened by 1 base and J by 0 bases, with 16 bases between the two germline ends. CDR3 size: 17 residues. The chain's CDR3 is CASSLGLGGLPSYEQYF. Written as DNA, the CDR3 is TGTGCCAGCAGCTTAGGTCTTGGTGGGCTACCCTCCTACGAGCAGTACTTC.

V gene TRBV6-6 combines with J gene TRBJ1-2; 12 nucleotides match TRBD1. This CDR3 has 15 amino acids. Looked up from germline, CDR1 is MNHNY and CDR2 is SVGAGI (reference sequence). V trimming: 6 bases; J trimming: 3 bases; junction bases outside the gene matches: 5. This CDR3 reads CASRPGTGGDYGYTF. The CDR3 region has the DNA TGTGCCAGCAGGCCCGGGACAGGGGGCGACTATGGCTACACCTTC.

The CDR3 nucleotides read TGCGCCAGCAGCGTGACAGGGGGCTCCAATGAGCAGTTCTTC. Amino acids: CASSVTGGSNEQFF. The chain joins TRBV4-1 to TRBJ2-1; 10 nucleotides agree with TRBD1. The ends lost 5 bases at V and 6 bases at J; junction bases unmatched: 4. The CDR3 has 14 residues. Germline CDR1 and CDR2: MGHRA and YSYEKL.

The chain uses TRBV6-6 and TRBJ2-7; D ambiguous. The CDR3 is 14 amino acids. The germline V and J ends were trimmed by 6 bases and 6 bases, with 18 bases remaining between them. CDR1 MNHNY and CDR2 SVGAGI come from the germline V gene (reference sequence). As DNA, the CDR3 is TGTGCCAGCAGCCTTAGGTTGGAGTCGTCCGAGCAGTACTTC. It yields the protein CASSLRLESSEQYF.

The CDR3 DNA sequence: TGTGCCAGCAGCCACGGGGTGAATAGCAATCAGCCCCAGCATTTT. This encodes CASSHGVNSNQPQHF. The rearrangement joins TRBV7-9 to TRBJ1-5; the D is unclear. Germline assignment: CDR1 SEHNR and CDR2 FQNEAQ (reference sequence). CDR3 length: 15 residues. Trimming cost V 5 bases and J 0 bases, with 11 bases left between them.

The J gene is TRBJ2-1, the V gene TRBV5-4, with 12 bases identical to TRBD1. There are 16 residues in the CDR3. With V trimmed by 5 bases and J by 10 bases, 13 bases remained unmatched. Germline V lookup: CDR1 SGHNT, CDR2 YYREEE (reference sequence). The CDR3 nucleotides are TGTGCCAGCAGTTTCAAGATGGGGACAGGGGGCGACGAGCAGTTCTTC. Translating gives CASSFKMGTGGDEQFF.

V usage is TRBV4-1 and J usage is TRBJ2-1, with TRBD1 as a possible D gene (6 bases). The CDR3 length is 15 residues. V was shortened by 0 bases and J by 4 bases, with 10 bases between the two germline ends. Per the germline V gene, CDR1 is MGHRA and CDR2 is YSYEKL. CDR3 sequence reads: CASSQEGTRYNEQFF. CDR3 sequence (DNA): TGCGCCAGCAGCCAAGAAGGGACAAGATACAATGAGCAGTTCTTC.

The J gene is TRBJ2-2, the V gene TRBV5-1, with 10 bases that match TRBD1. CDR1 is SGHRS, CDR2 YFSETQ, per germline. The J segment lost 4 bases and the V segment lost 4 bases, leaving 1 base of the junction unmatched. The CDR3 runs to 14 residues. CDR3 sequence reads: CASSRDRGTGELFF. The CDR3 DNA reads TGCGCCAGCAGCCGGGACAGGGGCACCGGGGAGCTGTTTTTT. Filled out from reference TRBV5-1 and TRBJ2-2, the complete variable domain reads KAGVTQTPRYLIKTRGQQVTLSCSPISGHRSVSWYQQTPGQGLQFLFEYFSETQRNKGNFPGRFSGRQFSNSRSEMNVSTLELGDSALYLCASSRDRGTGELFFGEGSRLTVL.

This chain connects TRBV5-1 to TRBJ2-3, with 8 bases aligning to TRBD2. V trimming: 3 bases; J trimming: 5 bases; junction bases outside the gene matches: 5. The germline CDR1 and CDR2 sequences are SGHRS and YFSETQ. The CDR3 is 14 amino acids. The CDR3 spells CASSSRTSQDTQYF. DNA of the CDR3: TGCGCCAGCAGCTCTCGGACTAGCCAAGATACGCAGTATTTT.

The chain joins TRBV28 to TRBJ1-2, with D hard to call. Germline V CDR1 and CDR2: MDHEN, SYDVKM. CDR3 length equals 14 residues. V was trimmed by 4 bases and J by 4 bases, leaving 13 bases between them. Here the CDR3 DNA reads TGTGCCAGCAGTTATACAGAACGGGGCTATGGCTACACCTTC. It specifies CASSYTERGYGYTF.

The J gene is TRBJ2-6, the V gene TRBV7-3; TRBD1 matches at 7 bases. CDR3 size: 18 residues. Trimming cost V 6 bases and J 3 bases; bases outside gene matches: 14. Germline V CDR1 and CDR2: SGHTA, FQGTGA. For the CDR3, the DNA is TGTGCCAGCAGGCCGACGACAGGGTTAAGAGGTGGGGCCAACGTCCTGACTTTC. This encodes CASRPTTGLRGGANVLTF.

This clone has only one observation. The genes are TRBV18 and TRBJ2-5; 9 bases line up with TRBD1. This CDR3 has 14 amino acids. CDR1 KGHSH and CDR2 LQKENI come from the germline V gene. The V gene end was trimmed by 5 bases and the J gene end by 5 bases; junction bases not matched to a gene: 6. The CDR3 DNA sequence: TGTGCCAGCTCAACCGGGACAGGGTGGGAGACCCAGTACTTC. Translated, it gives CASSTGTGWETQYF.

The chain uses TRBV6-6 and TRBJ1-1; D not certain. V lost 0 bases and J 1 base, leaving 6 bases between the germline ends. The V gene's germline CDR1 is MNHNY and CDR2 SVGAGI (reference sequence). This CDR3 is built from 14 residues. The CDR3 nucleotides read TGTGCCAGCAGTTACTCGAGGGCGAACACTGAAGCTTTCTTT. As protein: CASSYSRANTEAFF.

The rearrangement links TRBV18 to TRBJ1-3; TRBD1 might be the D (6 bases). This CDR3 is 14 amino acids long. Germline CDR1 and CDR2: KGHSH and LQKENI. Trimming pared 2 bases from V and 3 bases from J, leaving 8 bases between. DNA of the CDR3: TGTGCCAGCTCACCAATGGACAGTGGAAACACCATATATTTT. Its protein product is CASSPMDSGNTIYF.

J is TRBJ1-1 and V is TRBV19, with 8 bases that match TRBD1. Germline CDR1 reads LNHDA; CDR2 reads SQIVND (reference sequence). The CDR3 is made up of 13 amino acids. The V segment lost 6 bases and the J segment 1 base; nucleotides outside the gene matches: 1. The CDR3 DNA sequence: TGTGCCAGTAGAGGACAGGGGAACACTGAAGCTTTCTTT. This encodes CASRGQGNTEAFF.

The chain employs TRBV9 and TRBJ1-3; D is possibly TRBD1 (5 bases). Germline V lookup: CDR1 SGDLS, CDR2 YYNGEE. V lost 2 bases, J lost 1 base, and 10 bases lay in between. The CDR3 extends over 15 amino acids. CDR3: CASSVLGASGNTIYF. CDR3 coding DNA: TGTGCCAGCAGCGTCCTAGGGGCTTCTGGAAACACCATATATTTT.

The chain has TRBV12-5 and TRBJ2-5; D gene uncertain. The CDR3 has 11 residues. V was pared by 6 bases and J by 7 bases, with 9 bases between. Germline V gene data show CDR1 as LGHNT and CDR2 as FRNRAP. The CDR3 loop reads CASGPPGTQYF. DNA for the CDR3: TGTGCTAGTGGCCCCCCGGGGACCCAGTACTTC.

The CDR3 loop reads CASSLYPGVAGFRETQYF. DNA of the CDR3: TGTGCCAGCAGTTTATATCCGGGGGTAGCGGGATTTAGGGAGACCCAGTACTTC. This sequence joins TRBV28 and TRBJ2-5; 8 nucleotides match TRBD2. V trimming: 1 base; J trimming: 5 bases; junction bases outside the gene matches: 15. Germline CDR1 MDHEN, CDR2 SYDVKM. The CDR3 is 18 amino acids.